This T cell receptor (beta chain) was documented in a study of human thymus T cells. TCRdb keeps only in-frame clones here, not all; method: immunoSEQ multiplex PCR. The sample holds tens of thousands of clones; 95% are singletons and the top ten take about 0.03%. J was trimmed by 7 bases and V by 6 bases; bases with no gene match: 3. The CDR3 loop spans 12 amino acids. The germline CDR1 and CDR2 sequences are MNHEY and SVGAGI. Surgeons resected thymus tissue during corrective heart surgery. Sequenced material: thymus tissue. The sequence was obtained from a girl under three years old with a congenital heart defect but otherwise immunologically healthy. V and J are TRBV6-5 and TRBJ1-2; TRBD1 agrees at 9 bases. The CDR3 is CASRSTGGGYTF. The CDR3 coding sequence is TGTGCCAGCAGGTCGACAGGGGGTGGCTACACCTTC.